The present T cell receptor (beta chain) was sequenced within a study of cytomegalovirus exposure and HLA in healthy donors. Both 60 Vbeta primers and 13 Jbeta primers went into the PCR. Measured with immunoSEQ multiplex PCR; TCRdb has only the in-frame clones, and not every one. The sample comprises around 130,000 clones, roughly 90% of which are singletons, and around 0.51% rests with the top ten. Germline lookup yields CDR1 SGDLS and CDR2 YYNGEE. The V segment lost 0 bases and the J segment 5 bases; nucleotides outside the gene matches: 4. This CDR3 spans 15 amino acids. Study-level points and caveats: For TCR beta chains, V- and J-gene trimming was later linked to a missense DCLRE1C variant.

As for this clone: No antigen is known for it.

The sequence came from a woman aged 35 to 49 in good health and CMV-seronegative. The chain recombines TRBV9 with TRBJ2-1; 8 bases agree with TRBD1. The sequenced material came from PBMCs. The CDR3 nucleotides read TGTGCCAGCAGCGTAGAAGACAGGGGAGACAATGAGCAGTTCTTC. The encoded protein is CASSVEDRGDNEQFF.